These 14 T cell receptor beta chains originate from one sample sequenced in a study of T-cell memory formation after mild COVID-19 (dated by TCRdb to the early 2020s). The library came from 5' RACE. The run used an Illumina NovaSeq 6000. Clones were called with MiXCR by TCRdb after fastp trimmed the public reads at Q25, and only in-frame beta chains were retained. Entries are consolidated by CDR3 protein sequence, retaining the most common genes and DNA. The sample table shows more than 450,000 distinct CDR3 sequences, and under 20% are seen once. The ten largest clonotypes hold approximately 12% of the sample. The sequenced material came from PBMCs or a T cell subset sorted from them (not recorded which). The source is an adult woman who had mild COVID-19 (a few samples of this study predate the infection). The sample titles of this study are shuffled in the database, so cell type and time point are left out; the donor was told from shared clones.

This clonotype was observed a handful of times. This rearrangement joins TRBV18 to TRBJ2-1; no reliable D call. The CDR3 is made up of 13 amino acids. V dropped 7 bases and J dropped 2 bases, with 9 bases sitting between them. Germline values: CDR1 KGHSH, CDR2 LQKENI. In DNA, the CDR3 is TGTGCCAGCTTCACCACCCCCTACAATGAGCAGTTCTTC. It codes for CASFTTPYNEQFF. Based on the CDR3 plus reference TRBV18 and TRBJ2-1, the full variable domain is NAGVMQNPRHLVRRRGQEARLRCSPMKGHSHVYWYRQLPEEGLKFMVYLQKENIIDESGMPKERFSAEFPKEGPSILRIQQVVRGDSAAYFCASFTTPYNEQFFGPGTRLTVL.

This clonotype was picked up a small number of times. This chain joins TRBV5-1 and TRBJ2-3, with D hard to call. Germline CDR1 is SGHRS and CDR2 is YFSETQ. The CDR3 consists of 18 residues. V was trimmed by 0 bases and J by 1 base, leaving 18 bases between them. The CDR3 loop reads CASSLAGYRVEGTDTQYF. CDR3 in DNA: TGCGCCAGCAGCTTGGCCGGATACCGGGTAGAGGGCACAGATACGCAGTATTTT.

This clonotype was detected only a few times. V usage is TRBV12-3 or TRBV12-4 and J usage is TRBJ1-5; a possible D gene is TRBD1 (6 bases). The CDR3 totals 14 residues. V shed 5 bases and J shed 4 bases, with 12 bases lying between them. The CDR3 region is CASSPQQGNQPQHF. CDR3 coding DNA: TGTGCCAGCAGTCCTCAACAGGGTAATCAGCCCCAGCATTTT.

This clonotype has a handful of counts. V is TRBV27 and J is TRBJ1-4, with D hard to call. Germline CDR1 reads MNHEY; CDR2 reads SMNVEV (reference sequence). Deletions cut 3 bases from V and 10 bases from J, with 15 bases between. This CDR3 is built from 14 residues. The CDR3 sequence: CASSFRNTAAKLFF. In DNA, the CDR3 is TGTGCCAGCAGTTTCAGGAACACAGCCGCAAAACTGTTTTTT.

The chain uses TRBV4-1 and TRBJ2-7; TRBD2 aligns across 11 bases. J lost 4 bases, V lost 4 bases, and 12 bases had no gene match. CDR1 MGHRA and CDR2 YSYEKL come from the germline V gene. The CDR3 spans 17 residues. CDR3 nucleotide sequence: TGCGCCAGCAGCCCACTCACTAGCGGGAGCGCACGTTACGAGCAGTACTTC. Protein product: CASSPLTSGSARYEQYF.

The rearrangement joins TRBV4-2 to TRBJ2-3; D perhaps matches TRBD1 (6 bases). Germline values: CDR1 LGHNA, CDR2 YNFKEQ. Trimming removed 4 bases at V and 4 bases at J, with 21 bases between. The CDR3 extends over 17 amino acids. DNA of the CDR3: TGTGCCAGCAGCCCCTTCGGCAGGGGCCGACTTTCAGATACGCAGTATTTT. Translation gives CASSPFGRGRLSDTQYF.

V and J are TRBV20-1 and TRBJ1-6, with TRBD1 matching 7 bases. Germline trimming cut 5 bases from V and 9 bases from J; bases unmatched to any gene: 10. The CDR3 extends over 14 amino acids. Germline CDR1 is DFQATT and CDR2 is SNEGSKA (reference sequence). The CDR3 DNA is TGCAGTGCTCGCGGACAGGCCGGGTCTTCACCCCTCCACTTT. This sequence encodes CSARGQAGSSPLHF.

This sequence joins TRBV7-6 and TRBJ2-4; the D gene is possibly TRBD2 (6 bases). The germline V gene has CDR1 SGHVS and CDR2 FNYEAQ. V was trimmed by 7 bases and J by 1 base, leaving 14 bases between them. This CDR3 has 15 amino acids. CDR3 sequence: CASTFGGTAKNIQYF. The CDR3 DNA follows: TGTGCCAGCACCTTCGGCGGGACCGCCAAAAACATTCAGTACTTC.

A few counts support this clonotype. This chain joins TRBV27 and TRBJ2-1; weak D call: TRBD1 (6 bases). Germline loops: CDR1 MNHEY, CDR2 SMNVEV (reference sequence). This CDR3 has 13 amino acids. V was clipped by 2 bases and J by 14 bases, with 16 bases between them. CDR3 coding DNA: TGTGCCAGCAGTTTAGATAGCACAGGGTCGGAGTTCTTC. It specifies CASSLDSTGSEFF.

This clonotype showed up many times. The rearrangement uses TRBV5-1 and TRBJ2-2; maybe TRBD1 (5 bases). CDR1 is SGHRS and CDR2 is YFSETQ in the germline V gene. The CDR3 covers 16 residues. V gave up 0 bases and J gave up 4 bases, with 13 bases separating them. The CDR3 nucleotides read TGCGCCAGCAGCTTGGGTCCAGGGCACAGCACCGGGGAGCTGTTTTTT. Translating it yields CASSLGPGHSTGELFF. Drawing the rest from reference TRBV5-1 and TRBJ2-2, the complete variable domain is KAGVTQTPRYLIKTRGQQVTLSCSPISGHRSVSWYQQTPGQGLQFLFEYFSETQRNKGNFPGRFSGRQFSNSRSEMNVSTLELGDSALYLCASSLGPGHSTGELFFGEGSRLTVL.

This clonotype was seen a few times. The chain is built from TRBV3-1 and TRBJ2-1; 15 positions agree with TRBD2. J gave up 10 bases and V 6 bases, and 4 bases lay outside the gene matches. CDR3 length: 14 amino acids. The germline V gene encodes CDR1 LGHDT and CDR2 YNNKEL (reference sequence). DNA for the CDR3: TGTGCCAGCAGGAGAGGACTAGCGGGGGGGGAGCAGTTCTTC. Protein sequence: CASRRGLAGGEQFF.

The gene calls are TRBV5-1 and TRBJ1-1; 7 bases align to TRBD1. Germline assignment: CDR1 SGHRS and CDR2 YFSETQ. This CDR3 spans 15 amino acids. V dropped 6 bases and J dropped 3; count of bases not matched to a gene: 11. CDR3 coding DNA: TGCGCCAGCACGAAGACAGGGCGTCTGTACACTGAAGCTTTCTTT. It translates to CASTKTGRLYTEAFF.

The rearrangement joins TRBV20-1 to TRBJ2-3, with TRBD2 matching 8 bases. This CDR3 is built from 15 residues. J was trimmed by 3 bases and V by 0 bases; bases with no gene match: 5. Germline V CDR1 and CDR2: DFQATT, SNEGSKA (reference sequence). CDR3 loop: CSARDKAGATDTQYF. CDR3 sequence (DNA): TGCAGTGCTAGAGATAAAGCGGGGGCGACAGATACGCAGTATTTT.

The rearrangement uses TRBV5-1 and TRBJ2-5; D possibly corresponds to TRBD2 (5 bases). This CDR3 has 14 residues. Germline values: CDR1 SGHRS, CDR2 YFSETQ. Trimming left V 0 bases short and J 5 bases short, with 11 bases between. The CDR3 DNA reads as TGCGCCAGCAGCTTGGCGGGGTCTTTGGAGACCCAGTACTTC. It translates to CASSLAGSLETQYF.